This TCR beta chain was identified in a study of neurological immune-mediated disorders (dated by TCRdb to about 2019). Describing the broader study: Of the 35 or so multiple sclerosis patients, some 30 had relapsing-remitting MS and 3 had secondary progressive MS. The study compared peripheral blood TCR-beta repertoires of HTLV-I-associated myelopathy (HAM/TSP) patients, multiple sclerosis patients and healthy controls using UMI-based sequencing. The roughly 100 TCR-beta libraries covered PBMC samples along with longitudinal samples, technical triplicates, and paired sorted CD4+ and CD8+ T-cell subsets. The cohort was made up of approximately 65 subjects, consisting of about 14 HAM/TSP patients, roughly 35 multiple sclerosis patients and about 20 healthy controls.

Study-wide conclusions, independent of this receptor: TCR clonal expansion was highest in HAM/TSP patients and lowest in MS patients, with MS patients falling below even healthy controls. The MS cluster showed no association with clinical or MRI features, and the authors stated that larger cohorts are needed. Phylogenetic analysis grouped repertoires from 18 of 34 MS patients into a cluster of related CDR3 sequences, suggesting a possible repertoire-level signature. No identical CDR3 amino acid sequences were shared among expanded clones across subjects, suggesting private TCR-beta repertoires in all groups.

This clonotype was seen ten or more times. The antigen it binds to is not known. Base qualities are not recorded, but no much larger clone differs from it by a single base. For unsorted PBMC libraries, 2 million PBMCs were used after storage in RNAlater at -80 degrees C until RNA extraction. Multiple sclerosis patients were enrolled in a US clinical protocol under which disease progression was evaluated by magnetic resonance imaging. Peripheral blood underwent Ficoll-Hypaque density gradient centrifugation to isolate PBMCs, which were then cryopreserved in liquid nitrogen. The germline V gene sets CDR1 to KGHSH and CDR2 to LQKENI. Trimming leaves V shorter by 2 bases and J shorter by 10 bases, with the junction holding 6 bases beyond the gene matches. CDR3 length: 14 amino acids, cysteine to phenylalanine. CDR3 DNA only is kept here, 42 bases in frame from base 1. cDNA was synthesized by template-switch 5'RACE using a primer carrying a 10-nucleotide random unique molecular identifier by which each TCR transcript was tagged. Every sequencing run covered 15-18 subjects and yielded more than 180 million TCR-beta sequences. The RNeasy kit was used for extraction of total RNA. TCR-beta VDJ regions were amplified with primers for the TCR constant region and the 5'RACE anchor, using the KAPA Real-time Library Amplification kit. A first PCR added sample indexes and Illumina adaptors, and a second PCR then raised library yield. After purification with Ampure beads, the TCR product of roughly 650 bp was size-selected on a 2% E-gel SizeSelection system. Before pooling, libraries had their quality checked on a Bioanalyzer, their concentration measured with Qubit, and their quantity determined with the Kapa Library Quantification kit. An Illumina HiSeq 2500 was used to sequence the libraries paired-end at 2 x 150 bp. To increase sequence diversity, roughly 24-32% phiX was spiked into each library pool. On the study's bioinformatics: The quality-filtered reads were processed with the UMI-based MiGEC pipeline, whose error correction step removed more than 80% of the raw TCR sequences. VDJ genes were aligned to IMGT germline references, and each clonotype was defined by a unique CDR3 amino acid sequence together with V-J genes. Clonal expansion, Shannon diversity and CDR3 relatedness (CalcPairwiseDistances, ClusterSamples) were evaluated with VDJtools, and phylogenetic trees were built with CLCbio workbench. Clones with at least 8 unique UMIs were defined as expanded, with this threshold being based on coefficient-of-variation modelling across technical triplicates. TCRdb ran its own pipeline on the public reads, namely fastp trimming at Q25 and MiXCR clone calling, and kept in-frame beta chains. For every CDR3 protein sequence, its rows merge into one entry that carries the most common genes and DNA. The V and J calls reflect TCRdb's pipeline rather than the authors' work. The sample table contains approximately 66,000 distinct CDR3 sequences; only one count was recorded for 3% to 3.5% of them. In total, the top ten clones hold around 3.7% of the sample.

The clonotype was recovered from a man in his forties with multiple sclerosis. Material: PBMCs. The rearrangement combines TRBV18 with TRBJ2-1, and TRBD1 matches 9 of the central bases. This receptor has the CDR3 CASSPRQGGLEQFF. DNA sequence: TGTGCCAGCTCACCAAGACAGGGGGGGCTGGAGCAGTTCTTC.